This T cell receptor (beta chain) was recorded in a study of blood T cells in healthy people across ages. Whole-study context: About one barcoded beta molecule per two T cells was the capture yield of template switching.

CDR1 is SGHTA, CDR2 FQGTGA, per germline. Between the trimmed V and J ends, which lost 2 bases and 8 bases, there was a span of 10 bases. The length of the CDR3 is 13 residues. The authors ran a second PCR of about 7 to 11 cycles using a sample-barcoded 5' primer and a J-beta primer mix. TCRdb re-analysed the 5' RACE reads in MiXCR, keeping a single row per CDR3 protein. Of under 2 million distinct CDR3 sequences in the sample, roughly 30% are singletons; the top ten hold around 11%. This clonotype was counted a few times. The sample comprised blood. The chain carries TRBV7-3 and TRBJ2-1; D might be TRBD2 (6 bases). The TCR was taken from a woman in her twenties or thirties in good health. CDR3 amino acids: CASSLVAAHEQFF. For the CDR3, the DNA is TGTGCCAGCAGCTTAGTAGCGGCCCATGAGCAGTTCTTC.